This T cell receptor beta chain was found in a study of cytomegalovirus exposure and HLA in healthy donors. Study results and caveats: Across HLA loci, a later analysis found differing TCR association rates, with DRB1 most and HLA-C fewest.

The PCR made use of 60 Vbeta and 13 Jbeta primers. Sequenced by immunoSEQ multiplex PCR; TCRdb stores in-frame clones only, minus some. This sample's table has roughly 100,000 clones. CDR1 is SGHTA and CDR2 is FQGNSA in the germline V gene. The CDR3 covers 14 residues. The V and J ends lost 0 bases and 4 bases respectively, with 9 bases between them. Comment on this clone: The antigen is unknown.

The sequenced sample consisted of PBMCs. The TCR sequence derives from a man in his forties in good health and CMV-seronegative. The chain employs TRBV7-2 and TRBJ1-1, with D maybe TRBD1 (5 bases). In DNA, the CDR3 is TGTGCCAGCAGCTTAGCGTATGGGGCCACTGAAGCTTTCTTT. Translating it yields CASSLAYGATEAFF.